One and the same sample provided the 15 T cell receptor beta chains below, sequenced in a study of cytomegalovirus exposure and HLA in healthy donors. 13 Jbeta primers and 60 Vbeta primers were used for the PCR. Clones were sequenced by immunoSEQ multiplex PCR, and TCRdb holds only the in-frame ones, with some missing. The sample consists of roughly 180,000 clones, around 80% of them appearing once. Sequencing input: PBMCs. These receptors were obtained from a woman in her twenties or thirties in good health and CMV-seropositive.

This clone was found a few times. The J gene is TRBJ1-1, the V gene TRBV5-1; 7 bases fit TRBD1. From germline, CDR1 is SGHRS and CDR2 YFSETQ. J was trimmed by 1 base and V by 0 bases; bases with no gene match: 3. The length of the CDR3 is 15 residues. CDR3 sequence (DNA): TGCGCCAGCAGCTTGGGCGACAGGGAGAACACTGAAGCTTTCTTT. This gives the protein CASSLGDRENTEAFF.

The V gene is TRBV15, the J gene TRBJ2-1; TRBD2 agrees at 10 bases. The germline gives CDR1 LNHNV, CDR2 YYDKDF (reference sequence). The CDR3 loop spans 20 amino acids. V dropped 1 base and J dropped 4; count of bases not matched to a gene: 16. Written as DNA, the CDR3 is TGTGCCACCAGCAGAGTTCCTTCCGCGGGGCTACTAGCGGGATACAATGAGCAGTTCTTC. Its protein product is CATSRVPSAGLLAGYNEQFF.

This clone has a single count. The same CDR3 is also encoded by other DNA sequences in this sample. The genes are TRBV5-1 and TRBJ1-1, with D unresolved. Germline V gene lookup returns CDR1 SGHRS and CDR2 YFSETQ. The CDR3 length is 13 residues. V was clipped by 0 bases and J by 3 bases, with 6 bases between them. The CDR3 coding sequence is TGCGCCAGCAGCTTGGGCCGGGACACTGAAGCTTTCTTT. Residues: CASSLGRDTEAFF.

For the CDR3, the DNA is TGCAGCGTGATCGCACTAGCGGGAGCGGGACCTTTCTCCTACAATGAGCAGTTCTTC. It encodes CSVIALAGAGPFSYNEQFF. The chain carries TRBV29-1 and TRBJ2-1, with TRBD2 identical over 11 bases. Germline V gene sequence: CDR1 SQVTM, CDR2 ANQGSEA. Losses at the gene ends were 6 bases for V and 0 bases for J; bases not matched to a gene: 16. The CDR3 is 19 amino acids.

The chain links TRBV7-6 to TRBJ2-2, with 7 nucleotides matching TRBD2. Germline values: CDR1 SGHVS, CDR2 FNYEAQ. The length of the CDR3 is 17 residues. V lost 2 bases to trimming and J lost 2 bases; unmatched junction nucleotides: 8. The CDR3 here is CASSLWVAGDNTGELFF. CDR3 nucleotide sequence: TGTGCCAGCAGCTTATGGGTGGCGGGGGACAACACCGGGGAGCTGTTTTTT.

This clone was counted once. The chain uses TRBV27 and TRBJ2-7; no definite D call. Germline V gene data show CDR1 as MNHEY and CDR2 as SMNVEV (reference sequence). Between the trimmed V and J ends, which lost 5 bases and 3 bases, there was a span of 14 bases. CDR3 size: 14 residues. The CDR3 reads CASSPSTIFYEQYF. The CDR3 nucleotides are TGTGCCAGCAGTCCCTCAACAATTTTCTACGAGCAGTACTTC.

The chain links TRBV5-5 to TRBJ2-7; perhaps TRBD2 as D (6 bases). The CDR3 has 14 amino acids. The V end lost 2 bases, the J end lost 2 bases, and 11 bases lay between the germline ends. Looked up from germline, CDR1 is SGHKS and CDR2 is YYEKEE (reference sequence). The CDR3 protein is CASSLWRDPYEQYF. The CDR3 DNA sequence: TGTGCCAGCAGCTTATGGAGGGATCCCTACGAGCAGTACTTC.

The rearrangement joins TRBV5-1 to TRBJ1-2, with 8 bases that match TRBD1. V was pared by 2 bases and J by 4 bases, with 1 base of the junction left unmatched. This CDR3 region has 13 residues. The germline V gene has CDR1 SGHRS and CDR2 YFSETQ. This CDR3 reads CASSLGTGYGYTF. The CDR3 region has the DNA TGCGCCAGCAGCTTAGGGACAGGCTATGGCTACACCTTC. Using reference TRBV5-1 and TRBJ1-2 for the parts outside the CDR3, the full variable domain is KAGVTQTPRYLIKTRGQQVTLSCSPISGHRSVSWYQQTPGQGLQFLFEYFSETQRNKGNFPGRFSGRQFSNSRSEMNVSTLELGDSALYLCASSLGTGYGYTFGSGTRLTVV.

V is TRBV12-5 and J is TRBJ2-5; TRBD1 aligns across 10 bases. The CDR3 is 15 residues long. Germline V lookup: CDR1 LGHNT, CDR2 FRNRAP. V was pared by 5 bases and J by 5 bases, with 8 bases of the junction left unmatched. The CDR3 nucleotides are TGTGCTAGTGGTCCCTCCCCGGGACAGGGGGAGACCCAGTACTTC. This sequence encodes CASGPSPGQGETQYF.

In DNA, the CDR3 is TGTGCCAGCAGTCCGAATGGACAGCACACTGAAGCTTTCTTT. As protein: CASSPNGQHTEAFF. The chain links TRBV27 to TRBJ1-1, with D possibly TRBD1 on 6 matching bases. Between the trimmed V and J ends, which lost 5 bases and 3 bases, there was a span of 13 bases. The CDR3 contains 14 residues. The V gene's germline CDR1 is MNHEY and CDR2 SMNVEV (reference sequence).

The chain is built from TRBV29-1 and TRBJ1-1; TRBD1 is a possible D gene (5 bases). V was pared by 6 bases and J by 0 bases, with 14 bases between. From germline, CDR1 is SQVTM and CDR2 ANQGSEA. This CDR3 has 14 residues. DNA of the CDR3: TGCAGCGTCCCTCGGGGGTATATGAACACTGAAGCTTTCTTT. This sequence encodes CSVPRGYMNTEAFF.

This clone occurred once. CDR3 sequence: CASSLWTSGTQETQYF. Written as DNA, the CDR3 is TGTGCCAGCAGTCTGTGGACTAGCGGGACCCAAGAGACCCAGTACTTC. V is TRBV27 and J is TRBJ2-5; 12 bases match TRBD2. Germline V gene lookup returns CDR1 MNHEY and CDR2 SMNVEV (reference sequence). V dropped 5 bases and J dropped 1; count of bases not matched to a gene: 5. There are 16 residues in the CDR3.

This clone was recorded once. The rearrangement uses TRBV7-6 and TRBJ1-2; no reliable D call. Trimming pared 1 base from V and 2 bases from J, leaving 11 bases between. The CDR3 runs to 15 residues. The V gene's germline CDR1 is SGHVS and CDR2 FNYEAQ. DNA of the CDR3: TGTGCCAGCAGCTTAGGAGGCACAATAAACTATGGCTACACCTTC. Amino acids: CASSLGGTINYGYTF.

This sequence joins TRBV6-1 and TRBJ2-7; 10 positions agree with TRBD1. This CDR3 has 15 residues. V lost 6 bases and J lost 5; bases outside the gene matches: 10. CDR1 is MNHNS, CDR2 SASEGT, per germline. CDR3 sequence reads: CASSMTGTGVHEQYF. The DNA for the CDR3 is TGTGCCAGCAGCATGACCGGGACAGGGGTCCACGAGCAGTACTTC.

The chain is built from TRBV28 and TRBJ1-1; unclear D gene. This CDR3 comprises 15 residues. The ends were cut back, 5 bases at V and 3 bases at J, with 16 bases in the middle. Germline CDR1 is MDHEN and CDR2 is SYDVKM. In DNA form, the CDR3 reads TGTGCCAGCAGTCTCCAAGTGGGCGGGTACACTGAAGCTTTCTTT. As protein: CASSLQVGGYTEAFF. Variable domain in full (rest from reference TRBV28 and TRBJ1-1): DVKVTQSSRYLVKRTGEKVFLECVQDMDHENMFWYRQDPGLGLRLIYFSYDVKMKEKGDIPEGYSVSREKKERFSLILESASTNQTSMYLCASSLQVGGYTEAFFGQGTRLTVV.